The present T cell receptor (beta chain) was sequenced within a study of cytomegalovirus exposure and HLA in healthy donors. The study, taken as a whole, reports: In a later analysis, across HLA loci, associated TCR counts were highest for DRB1, lowest for HLA-C. Cytomegalovirus-associated TCR beta chains were listed, numbering some 170. Later on, an analysis found that several of the most significant clusters appeared to be linked to common viral pathogens, which included parvovirus B19.

Both 60 Vbeta primers and 13 Jbeta primers went into the PCR. The assay was immunoSEQ multiplex PCR, and TCRdb's table has in-frame clones only and misses some. This sample has 150,000 to 200,000 clones, with about four fifths found just once. Note on this clone: Its specificity is unknown.

Germline values: CDR1 LNHDA, CDR2 SQIVND (reference sequence). This CDR3 has 15 amino acids. V dropped 6 bases and J dropped 7; count of bases not matched to a gene: 8. Sequenced sample: PBMCs. The clonotype was recovered from a woman aged 25-40 years in good health and CMV-seropositive. The chain recombines TRBV19 with TRBJ1-6; 8 bases fit TRBD1. The CDR3 DNA reads as TGTGCCAGTAGACCTCAGGGACAGGCAAATTCACCCCTCCACTTT. This gives the protein CASRPQGQANSPLHF.